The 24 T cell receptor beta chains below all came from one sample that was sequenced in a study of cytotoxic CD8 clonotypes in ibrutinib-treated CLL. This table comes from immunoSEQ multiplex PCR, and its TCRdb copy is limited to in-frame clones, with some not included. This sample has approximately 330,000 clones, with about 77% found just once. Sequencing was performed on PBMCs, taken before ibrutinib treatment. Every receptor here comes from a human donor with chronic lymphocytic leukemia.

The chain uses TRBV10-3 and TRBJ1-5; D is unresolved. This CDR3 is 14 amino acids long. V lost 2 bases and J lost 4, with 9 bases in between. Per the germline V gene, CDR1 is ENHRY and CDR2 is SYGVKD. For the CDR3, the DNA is TGTGCCATCAGTGAGGAAGCGACAAATCAGCCCCAGCATTTT. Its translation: CAISEEATNQPQHF.

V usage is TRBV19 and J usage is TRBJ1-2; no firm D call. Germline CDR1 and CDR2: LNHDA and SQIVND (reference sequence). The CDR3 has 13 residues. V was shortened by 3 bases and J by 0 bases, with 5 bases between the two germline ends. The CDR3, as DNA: TGTGCCAGTAGTATTAGAGCTAACTATGGCTACACCTTC. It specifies CASSIRANYGYTF.

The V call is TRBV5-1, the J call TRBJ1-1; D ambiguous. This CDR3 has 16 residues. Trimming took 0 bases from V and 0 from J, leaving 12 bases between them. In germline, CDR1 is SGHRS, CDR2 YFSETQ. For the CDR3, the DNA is TGCGCCAGCAGCTTGGCCACAACGATGGTGAACACTGAAGCTTTCTTT. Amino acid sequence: CASSLATTMVNTEAFF.

The CDR3 nucleotides read TGTGCCAGCAGCTTACGGGCGGGAGGGAGCTCCTACGAGCAGTACTTC. Translated, it gives CASSLRAGGSSYEQYF. This chain uses TRBV11-2 with TRBJ2-7, with 9 nucleotides matching TRBD2. CDR1 and CDR2 (germline): SGHAT, FQNNGV. The CDR3 totals 16 residues. Trimming took 2 bases from V and 0 from J; bases not matched to a gene: 5.

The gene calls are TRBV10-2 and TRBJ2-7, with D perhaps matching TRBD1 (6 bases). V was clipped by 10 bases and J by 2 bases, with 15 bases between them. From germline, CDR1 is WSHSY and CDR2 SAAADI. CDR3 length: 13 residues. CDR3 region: CATHQGFPYEQYF. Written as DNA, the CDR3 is TGCGCCACCCACCAGGGGTTTCCCTACGAGCAGTACTTC.

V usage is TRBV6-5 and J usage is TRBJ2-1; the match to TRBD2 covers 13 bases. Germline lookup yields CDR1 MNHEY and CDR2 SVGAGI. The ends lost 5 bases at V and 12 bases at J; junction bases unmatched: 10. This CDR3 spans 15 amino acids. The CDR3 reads CASSAPGLAGSRQFF. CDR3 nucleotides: TGTGCCAGCAGTGCACCGGGACTAGCGGGATCTCGGCAGTTCTTC.

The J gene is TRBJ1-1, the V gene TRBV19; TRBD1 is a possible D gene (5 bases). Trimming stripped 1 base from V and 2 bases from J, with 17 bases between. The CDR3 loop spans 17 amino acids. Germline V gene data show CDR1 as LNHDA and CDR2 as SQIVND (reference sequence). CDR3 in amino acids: CASSIGTGRGENTEAFF. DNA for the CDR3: TGTGCCAGTAGTATAGGAACAGGCCGGGGAGAAAACACTGAAGCTTTCTTT.

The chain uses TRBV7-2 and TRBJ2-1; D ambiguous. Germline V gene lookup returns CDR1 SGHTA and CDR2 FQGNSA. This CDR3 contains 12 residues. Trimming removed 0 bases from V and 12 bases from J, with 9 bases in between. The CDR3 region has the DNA TGTGCCAGCAGCTTAGCGAAACGATGGCAGTTCTTC. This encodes CASSLAKRWQFF.

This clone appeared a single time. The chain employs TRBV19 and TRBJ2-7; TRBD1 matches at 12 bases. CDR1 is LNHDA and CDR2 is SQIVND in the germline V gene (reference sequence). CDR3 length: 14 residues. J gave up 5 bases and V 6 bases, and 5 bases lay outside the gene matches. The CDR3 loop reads CASRLRDRGHEQYF. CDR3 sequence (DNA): TGTGCCAGTAGACTCCGGGACAGGGGGCACGAGCAGTACTTC.

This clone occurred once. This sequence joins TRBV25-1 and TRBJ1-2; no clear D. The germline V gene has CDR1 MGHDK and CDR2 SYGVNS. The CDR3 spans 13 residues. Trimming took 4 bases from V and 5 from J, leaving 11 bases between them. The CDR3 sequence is CASSGLKGYGYTF. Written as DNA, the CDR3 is TGTGCCAGCAGTGGTTTAAAAGGGTATGGCTACACCTTC.

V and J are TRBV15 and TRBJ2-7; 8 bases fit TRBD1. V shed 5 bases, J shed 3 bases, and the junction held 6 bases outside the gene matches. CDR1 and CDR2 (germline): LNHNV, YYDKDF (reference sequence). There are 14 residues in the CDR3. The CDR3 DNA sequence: TGTGCCACCAGCTCCCGGGACAGGCGCTACGAGCAGTACTTC. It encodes CATSSRDRRYEQYF.

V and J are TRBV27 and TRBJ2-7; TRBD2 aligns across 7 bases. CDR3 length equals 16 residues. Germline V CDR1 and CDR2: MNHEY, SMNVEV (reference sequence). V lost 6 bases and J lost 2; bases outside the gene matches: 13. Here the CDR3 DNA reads TGTGCCAGCAGAGAACCACGAGCGGGAACTACCTACGAGCAGTACTTC. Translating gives CASREPRAGTTYEQYF.

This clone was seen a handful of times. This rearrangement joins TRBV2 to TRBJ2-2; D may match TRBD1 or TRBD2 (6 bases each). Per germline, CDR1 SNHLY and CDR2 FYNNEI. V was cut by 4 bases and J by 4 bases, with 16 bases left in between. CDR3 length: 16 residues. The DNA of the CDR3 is TGTGCCAGCAGTGTGGAGGCAGGGGAGGCCACCGGGGAGCTGTTTTTT. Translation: CASSVEAGEATGELFF.

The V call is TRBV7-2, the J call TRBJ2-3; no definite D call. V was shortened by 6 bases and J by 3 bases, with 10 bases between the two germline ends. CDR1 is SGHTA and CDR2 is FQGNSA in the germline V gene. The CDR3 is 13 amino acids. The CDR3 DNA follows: TGTGCCAGCAGGAACACGGGTACAGATACGCAGTATTTT. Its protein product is CASRNTGTDTQYF.

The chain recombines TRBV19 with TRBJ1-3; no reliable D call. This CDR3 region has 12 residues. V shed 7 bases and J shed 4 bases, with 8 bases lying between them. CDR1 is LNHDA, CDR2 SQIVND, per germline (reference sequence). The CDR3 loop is CASTSDGNTIYF. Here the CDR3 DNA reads TGTGCCAGTACGTCTGACGGAAACACCATATATTTT.

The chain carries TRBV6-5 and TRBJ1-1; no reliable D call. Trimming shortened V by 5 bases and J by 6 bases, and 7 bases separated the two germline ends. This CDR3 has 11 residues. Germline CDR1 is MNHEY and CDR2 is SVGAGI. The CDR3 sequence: CASSRDAEAFF. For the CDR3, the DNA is TGTGCCAGCAGTAGGGATGCTGAAGCTTTCTTT.

The CDR3 is CASSIRYEQYF. The CDR3 DNA reads TGTGCCAGCAGTATAAGGTACGAGCAGTACTTC. The V gene is TRBV28, the J gene TRBJ2-7, with D unresolved. This CDR3 has 11 amino acids. Between the trimmed V and J ends, which lost 5 bases and 4 bases, there was a span of 6 bases. Germline V gene lookup returns CDR1 MDHEN and CDR2 SYDVKM.

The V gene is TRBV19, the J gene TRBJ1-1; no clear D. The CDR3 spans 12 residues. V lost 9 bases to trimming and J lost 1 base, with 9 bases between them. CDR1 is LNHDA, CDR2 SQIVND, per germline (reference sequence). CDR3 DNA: TGTGCCAGCAAATCGCCGAACACTGAAGCTTTCTTT. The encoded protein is CASKSPNTEAFF.

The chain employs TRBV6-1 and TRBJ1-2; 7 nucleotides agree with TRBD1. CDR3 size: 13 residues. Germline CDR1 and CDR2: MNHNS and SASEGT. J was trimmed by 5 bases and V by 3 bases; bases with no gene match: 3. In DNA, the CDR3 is TGTGCCAGCAGTGACAGGGGGGGATATGGCTACACCTTC. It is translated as CASSDRGGYGYTF.

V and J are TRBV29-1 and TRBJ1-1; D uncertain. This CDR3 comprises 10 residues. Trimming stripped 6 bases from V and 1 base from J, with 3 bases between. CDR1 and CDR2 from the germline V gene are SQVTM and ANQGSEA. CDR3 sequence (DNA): TGCAGCGTCGGGAACACTGAAGCTTTCTTT. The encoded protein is CSVGNTEAFF. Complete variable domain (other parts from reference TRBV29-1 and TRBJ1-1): SAVISQKPSRDICQRGTSLTIQCQVDSQVTMMFWYRQQPGQSLTLIATANQGSEATYESGFVIDKFPISRPNLTFSTLTVSNMSPEDSSIYLCSVGNTEAFFGQGTRLTVV.

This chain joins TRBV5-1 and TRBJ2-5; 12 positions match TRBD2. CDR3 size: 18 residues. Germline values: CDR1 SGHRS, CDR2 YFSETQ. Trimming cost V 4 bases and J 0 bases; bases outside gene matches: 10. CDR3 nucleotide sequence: TGCGCCAGCAGCCGACGAACTAGCGGGAGGTCCTACCAAGAGACCCAGTACTTC. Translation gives CASSRRTSGRSYQETQYF.

CDR3 DNA: TGCACCAGCAGCCAAGTTATCGGACATCCATACACTGAAGCTTTCTTT. Encoded protein: CTSSQVIGHPYTEAFF. This sequence joins TRBV1 and TRBJ1-1; the table's D call, TRBD1, was not checked against the DNA. TRBV1 is a documented pseudogene. This CDR3 has 16 amino acids.

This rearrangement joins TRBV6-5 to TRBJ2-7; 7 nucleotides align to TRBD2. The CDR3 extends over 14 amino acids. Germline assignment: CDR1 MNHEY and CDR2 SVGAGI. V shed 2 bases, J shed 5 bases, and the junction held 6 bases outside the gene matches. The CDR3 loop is CASSYNAGVNEQYF. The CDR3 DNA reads TGTGCCAGCAGTTACAACGCGGGAGTTAACGAGCAGTACTTC.

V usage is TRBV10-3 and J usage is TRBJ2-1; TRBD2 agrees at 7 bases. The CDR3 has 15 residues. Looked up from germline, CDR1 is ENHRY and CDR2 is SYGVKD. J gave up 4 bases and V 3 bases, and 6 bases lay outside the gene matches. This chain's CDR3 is CAISDAGREYNEQFF. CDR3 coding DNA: TGTGCCATCAGTGATGCAGGGAGGGAGTACAATGAGCAGTTCTTC.